The clone carrying this T cell receptor beta chain was seen only a few times. Its antigen is as yet unknown. Libraries were prepared by immunoSEQ multiplex PCR; TCRdb keeps only in-frame clonotypes and omits some of them. This sample yields more than 30,000 clones, of which roughly four fifths are seen a single time; approximately 35% belongs to the top ten. All patients relapsed after autologous stem cell transplantation, and brentuximab vedotin exposure varied. This record comes from a study of PD-1 blockade in classical Hodgkin lymphoma. Study conclusions and caveats: At C4D1, TCR diversity had climbed significantly for CD4+ cells, though not for CD8+ cells.

Per germline, CDR1 SGHRS and CDR2 YFSETQ. The ends were cut back, 4 bases at V and 5 bases at J, with 18 bases in the middle. The CDR3 loop spans 15 amino acids. The origin of this receptor is a human donor with classical Hodgkin lymphoma. The material was peripheral blood mononuclear cells (PBMCs), obtained at baseline. The chain links TRBV5-1 to TRBJ1-2; D remains unclear. The CDR3 coding sequence is TGCGCCAGCAGCCCAGACCCCCAGTCATCTTATGGCTACACCTTC. The encoded protein is CASSPDPQSSYGYTF.